This T cell receptor (beta chain) originates from a study of T cell repertoires in cytomegalovirus infection (dated 2019 in TCRdb). About the full investigation: Alongside well-studied HLA-B-restricted epitopes, the peptide stimulations were aimed at recently identified HLA-C-restricted CMV epitopes, whose presentation resists viral immunomodulation. Donor HLA type was relevant to the analysis, as public TCR beta signatures indicated carriage of CMV infection together with the matching HLA type.

This sample's treatment or condition label indicates: in vitro stimulation with specific CMV peptide epitopes to enrich CMV-specific T cells. CDR1 and CDR2 (MNHEY, SMNVEV) derive from the germline V gene (reference sequence). The CDR3 contains 15 residues, cysteine and phenylalanine counted. The sequence is cut down to CDR3 DNA, 45 bases in frame from base 1. V drops 0 bases and J drops 0 bases, leaving 9 bases in between. Broader findings and caveats from the paper: In the ex vivo response, HLA-C-restricted CMV-specific TCR beta clonotypes were dominant, and in two of eight donors the single most frequent clonotype came from this HLA-C-restricted group. In both this cohort and an independent roughly 350-donor cohort, the cumulative frequency of public TCR beta family members distinguished carriers of CMV infection plus the relevant HLA type.

This clonotype was seen a handful of times. The target of this receptor is not known. Within one base of it there is no much larger clone, and no base qualities were kept. The instrument was an Illumina HiSeq 1500. The public reads were run again by TCRdb, first through fastp at Q25 and then through MiXCR, and only productive beta chains were kept. All rows with the same CDR3 protein become a single entry with the most common DNA and genes. A total of 95,000 to 150,000 distinct CDR3 sequences appear in this sample, approximately 30% of them only once. The top ten clones comprise roughly 53% of the sample.

This receptor was obtained from a human donor in good health (CMV status not recorded). Some clones in this sample may be carry-over from other donors' samples. This receptor chain uses TRBV27 and TRBJ2-7, and the D gene may be TRBD1, 5 bases matching. Sequenced here: CD8+ T cells from cultured PBMCs, sampled from culture after CMV antigen stimulation. For the CDR3, the sequence is CASSLSSDSSYEQYF. The nucleotide sequence reads TGTGCCAGCAGTTTATCGTCCGACAGCTCCTACGAGCAGTACTTC.